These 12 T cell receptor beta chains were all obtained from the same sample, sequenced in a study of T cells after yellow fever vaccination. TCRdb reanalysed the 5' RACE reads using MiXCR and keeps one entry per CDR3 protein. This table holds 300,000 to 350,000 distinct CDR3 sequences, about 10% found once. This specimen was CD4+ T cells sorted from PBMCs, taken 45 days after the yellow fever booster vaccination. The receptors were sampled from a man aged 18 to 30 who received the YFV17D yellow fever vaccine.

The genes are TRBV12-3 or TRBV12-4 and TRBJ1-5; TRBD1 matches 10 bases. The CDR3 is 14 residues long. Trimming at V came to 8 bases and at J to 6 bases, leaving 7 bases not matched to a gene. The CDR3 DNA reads TGTGCCAGCGCAAAGGGACAGGGGATTCAGCCCCAGCATTTT. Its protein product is CASAKGQGIQPQHF.

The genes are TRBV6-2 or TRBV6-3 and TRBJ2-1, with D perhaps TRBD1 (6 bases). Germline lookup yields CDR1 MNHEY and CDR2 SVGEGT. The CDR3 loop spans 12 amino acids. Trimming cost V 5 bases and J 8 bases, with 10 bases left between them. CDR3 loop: CASSHRDHEQFF. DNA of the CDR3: TGTGCCAGCAGTCACAGGGACCATGAGCAGTTCTTC.

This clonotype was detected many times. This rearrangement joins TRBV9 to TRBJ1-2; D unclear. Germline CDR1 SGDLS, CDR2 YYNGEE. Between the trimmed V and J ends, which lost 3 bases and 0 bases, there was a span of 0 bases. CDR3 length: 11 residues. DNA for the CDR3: TGTGCCAGCAGCGCTAACTATGGCTACACCTTC. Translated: CASSANYGYTF.

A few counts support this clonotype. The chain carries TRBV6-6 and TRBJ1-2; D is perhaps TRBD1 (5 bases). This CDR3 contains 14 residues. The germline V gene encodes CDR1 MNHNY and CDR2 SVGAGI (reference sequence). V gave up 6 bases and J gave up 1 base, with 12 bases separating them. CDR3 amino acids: CASRDAGVNYGYTF. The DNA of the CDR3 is TGTGCCAGCAGGGACGCGGGGGTTAACTATGGCTACACCTTC.

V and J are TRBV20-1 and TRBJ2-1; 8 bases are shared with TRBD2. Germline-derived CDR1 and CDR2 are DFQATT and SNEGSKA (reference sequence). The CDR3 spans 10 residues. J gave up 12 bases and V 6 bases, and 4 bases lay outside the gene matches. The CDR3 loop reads CSAGGAGQFF. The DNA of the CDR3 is TGCAGTGCCGGGGGGGCCGGGCAGTTCTTC.

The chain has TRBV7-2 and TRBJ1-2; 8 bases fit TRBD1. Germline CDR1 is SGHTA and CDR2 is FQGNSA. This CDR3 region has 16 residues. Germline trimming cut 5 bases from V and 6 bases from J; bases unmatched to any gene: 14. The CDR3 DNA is TGTGCCAGCAGCCGAAATAGCGGACAGGGCTGGGATGGCTACACCTTC. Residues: CASSRNSGQGWDGYTF.

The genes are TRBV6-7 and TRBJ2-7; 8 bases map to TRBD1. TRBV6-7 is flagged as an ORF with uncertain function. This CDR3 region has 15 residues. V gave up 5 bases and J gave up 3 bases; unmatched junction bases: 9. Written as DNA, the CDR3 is TGTGCCAGCAGTACGACAGGGGAAGGGGACTACGAGCAGTACGTC. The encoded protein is CASSTTGEGDYEQYV.

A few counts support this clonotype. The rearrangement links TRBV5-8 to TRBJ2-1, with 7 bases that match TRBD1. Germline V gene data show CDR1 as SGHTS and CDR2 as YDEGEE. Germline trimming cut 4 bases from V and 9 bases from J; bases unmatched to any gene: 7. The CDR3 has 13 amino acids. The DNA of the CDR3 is TGTGCCAGCAGCAAATACAGGGGTTTTGAGCAGTTCTTC. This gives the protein CASSKYRGFEQFF.

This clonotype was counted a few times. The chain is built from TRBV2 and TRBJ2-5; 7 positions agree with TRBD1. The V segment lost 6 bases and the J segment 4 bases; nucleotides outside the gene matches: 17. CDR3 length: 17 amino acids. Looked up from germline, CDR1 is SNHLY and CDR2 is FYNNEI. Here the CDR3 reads CASRTGVGAATGETQYF. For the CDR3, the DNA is TGTGCCAGCAGAACAGGGGTCGGTGCCGCCACGGGAGAGACCCAGTACTTC. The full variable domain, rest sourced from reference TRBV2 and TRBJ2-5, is EPEVTQTPSHQVTQMGQEVILRCVPISNHLYFYWYRQILGQKVEFLVSFYNNEISEKSEIFDDQFSVERPDGSNFTLKIRSTKLEDSAMYFCASRTGVGAATGETQYFGPGTRLLVL.

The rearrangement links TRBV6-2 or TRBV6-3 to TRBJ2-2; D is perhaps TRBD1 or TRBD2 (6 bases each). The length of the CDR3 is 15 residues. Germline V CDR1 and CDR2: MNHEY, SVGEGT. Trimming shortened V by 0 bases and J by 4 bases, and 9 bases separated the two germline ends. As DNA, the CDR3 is TGTGCCAGCAGTTACTCGGGGGGCAGCACCGGGGAGCTGTTTTTT. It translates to CASSYSGGSTGELFF.

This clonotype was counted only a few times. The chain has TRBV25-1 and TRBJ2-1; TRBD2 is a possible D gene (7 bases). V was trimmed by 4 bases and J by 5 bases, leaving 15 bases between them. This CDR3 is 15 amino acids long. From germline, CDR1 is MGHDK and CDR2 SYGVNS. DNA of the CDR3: TGTGCCAGCAGTGGCGTGGGGGGGCCTAACAATGAGCAGTTCTTC. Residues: CASSGVGGPNNEQFF.

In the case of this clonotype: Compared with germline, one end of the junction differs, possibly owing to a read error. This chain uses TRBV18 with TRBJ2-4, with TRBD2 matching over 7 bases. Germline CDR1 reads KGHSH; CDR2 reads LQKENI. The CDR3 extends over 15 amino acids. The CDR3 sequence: CASSPGGTTQNIQCF. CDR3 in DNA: TGTGCCAGCTCACCCGGCGGGACTACGCAAAACATTCAGTGCTTC.